This T cell receptor beta chain was documented in a study of OX40 agonist ivuxolimab in advanced cancers. The CDR3 is made up of 16 amino acids. The V and J ends lost 1 base and 4 bases, in that order; junction bases with no gene match: 9. Germline V gives CDR1 SGHRS, CDR2 YFSETQ. Sequenced by immunoSEQ multiplex PCR; TCRdb stores in-frame clones only, minus some. The profile shows roughly 36,000 clones, under 85% of them singletons. This clone has more than one count but fewer than ten. Sequencing was performed on CD4+ or CD8+ T cells sorted from blood, taken in a trial of the OX40 agonist ivuxolimab. The receptor's source is an adult with an advanced solid tumor such as melanoma, head and neck, liver or kidney cancer. The chain has TRBV5-1 and TRBJ2-3; TRBD2 aligns across 7 bases. CDR3 residues: CASSLRGTTRPDTQYF. CDR3 sequence (DNA): TGCGCCAGCAGCTTGCGTGGGACTACTAGGCCAGATACGCAGTATTTT.